This TCR beta chain came from a study of blood T cell repertoires in COVID-19. About the research overall: The United States, Italy and Spain provided the acute and convalescent COVID-19 samples. T cells, B-cell-depleted T cells, or PBMCs supplied cDNA or gDNA.

The CDR3 sequence is 15 residues long. After removal of 2 bases from V and 4 bases from J, the junction contained 8 bases not matched to a gene. Per the germline V gene, CDR1 is MNHNS and CDR2 is SASEGT. Per the authors' pipeline: Reference gene primer amplification gave estimated nucleated cell counts. Libraries were prepared by immunoSEQ multiplex PCR; TCRdb keeps only in-frame clonotypes and omits some of them. V and J calls and clone size are those listed in that table; D and trimming were worked out from the DNA. The profile shows tens of thousands of clones, about 85% of them singletons. Sequencing was carried out using peripheral blood. This clonotype originated in a human donor in a cohort sampled during active COVID-19. This rearrangement joins TRBV6-1 to TRBJ2-7, with 7 bases aligning to TRBD1. CDR3 sequence: CASSESRGPLYEQYF. The CDR3 nucleotides read TGTGCCAGCAGTGAAAGTAGGGGGCCCCTTTACGAGCAGTACTTC.